These 11 T cell receptor beta chains were all obtained from the same sample, sequenced in a study of blood T cells in healthy people across ages. Primed by a sample-barcoded 5' primer and a J-beta primer mix, a second PCR proceeded for about 7 to 12 cycles. TCRdb reanalysed the 5' RACE reads using MiXCR and keeps one entry per CDR3 protein. The data show approximately 800,000 distinct CDR3 sequences, around a quarter seen once. These data were also filed under a second study, of T cells of mothers and their children.

Sequenced input: blood. These TCRs come from a boy younger than 18 in good health.

This clonotype was picked up a small number of times. The chain joins TRBV6-5 to TRBJ1-5; D not resolved. The V gene's germline CDR1 is MNHEY and CDR2 SVGAGI. The CDR3 runs 13 residues. V lost 1 base, J lost 5 bases, and 6 bases lay in between. CDR3 nucleotides: TGTGCCAGCAGTTACTGGAGAGATCAGCCCCAGCATTTT. Translating it yields CASSYWRDQPQHF.

The gene calls are TRBV18 and TRBJ2-2; D uncertain. The germline CDR1 and CDR2 sequences are KGHSH and LQKENI. This CDR3 region has 15 residues. Trimming shortened V by 1 base and J by 4 bases, and 10 bases separated the two germline ends. As DNA, the CDR3 is TGTGCCAGCTCACCACAGGACCGAAGCACCGGGGAGCTGTTTTTT. This gives the protein CASSPQDRSTGELFF.

The chain uses TRBV20-1 and TRBJ2-5, with a tentative D call TRBD2 (8 bases). The DNA end lines up better with TRBJ2-1; the J call may be wrong. Germline V gene sequence: CDR1 DFQATT, CDR2 SNEGSKA (reference sequence). CDR3 length: 17 residues. The CDR3 loop is CSARDVRGTSNFHEQFF. Written as DNA, the CDR3 is TGCAGTGCTAGAGATGTCAGGGGGACTAGTAATTTCCATGAGCAGTTCTTC.

The rearrangement uses TRBV5-1 and TRBJ2-7; 7 bases match TRBD1. V was pared by 0 bases and J by 6 bases, with 9 bases of the junction left unmatched. CDR3 size: 15 residues. CDR1 SGHRS and CDR2 YFSETQ come from the germline V gene. CDR3 nucleotides: TGCGCCAGCAGCTTGGTAACGGACAGGTATGGCGAGCAGTACTTC. Amino acids: CASSLVTDRYGEQYF.

This clonotype showed up just a few times. This chain connects TRBV5-1 to TRBJ1-4, with unresolved D. The CDR3 is made up of 16 amino acids. Germline V gene data show CDR1 as SGHRS and CDR2 as YFSETQ. Trimming removed 2 bases from V and 3 bases from J, with 14 bases in between. The CDR3 coding sequence is TGCGCCAGCAGCTTAAGTTACCGGGCACCTAATGAAAAACTGTTTTTT. Its translation is CASSLSYRAPNEKLFF. The full variable domain, in which reference TRBV5-1 and TRBJ1-4 provide the parts outside the CDR3, is KAGVTQTPRYLIKTRGQQVTLSCSPISGHRSVSWYQQTPGQGLQFLFEYFSETQRNKGNFPGRFSGRQFSNSRSEMNVSTLELGDSALYLCASSLSYRAPNEKLFFGSGTQLSVL.

This clonotype showed up just a few times. The V call is TRBV12-3 or TRBV12-4, the J call TRBJ1-2, with TRBD1 matching over 12 bases. The CDR3 sequence is 14 residues long. The trim removed 5 bases at V and 4 bases at J, leaving 2 bases unmatched. CDR3 region: CASSGTGGFYGYTF. Here the CDR3 DNA reads TGTGCCAGCAGTGGGACAGGGGGCTTCTATGGCTACACCTTC.

The chain uses TRBV12-3 or TRBV12-4 and TRBJ2-2; TRBD2 agrees at 8 bases. The CDR3 runs to 15 residues. The trim removed 5 bases at V and 1 base at J, leaving 3 bases unmatched. In nucleotides, the CDR3 is TGTGCCAGCAGTGCGGGACTAGAGAACACCGGGGAGCTGTTTTTT. It is translated as CASSAGLENTGELFF.

This clonotype was counted between two and nine times. The chain employs TRBV5-6 and TRBJ2-4, with D unclear. The CDR3 totals 18 residues. Between the trimmed V and J ends, which lost 0 bases and 0 bases, there was a span of 16 bases. The V gene's germline CDR1 is SGHDT and CDR2 YYEEEE. The CDR3 DNA reads as TGTGCCAGCAGCTTGGCGTTGGAGACTTCTGCAGCCAAAAACATTCAGTACTTC. Protein sequence: CASSLALETSAAKNIQYF.

The sample holds one count of this clonotype. The junction departs from germline at one end; a sequencing error may be responsible. This chain connects TRBV20-1 to TRBJ1-1, with D perhaps matching TRBD1 (5 bases). The CDR3 length is 13 residues. From germline, CDR1 is DFQATT and CDR2 SNEGSKA (reference sequence). The CDR3 loop reads CSARWGMNAEAFF. The DNA of the CDR3 is TGCAGTGCCAGGTGGGGGATGAACGCTGAAGCTTTCTTT.

The table lists this clonotype with a few counts. The rearrangement links TRBV25-1 to TRBJ2-7; 7 nucleotides line up with TRBD2. Losses at the gene ends were 4 bases for V and 5 bases for J; bases not matched to a gene: 5. The CDR3 extends over 13 amino acids. Germline lookup yields CDR1 MGHDK and CDR2 SYGVNS. CDR3 DNA: TGTGCCAGCAGTGGGGAGGGAGGTGACGAGCAGTACTTC. It codes for CASSGEGGDEQYF.

There are a few counts of this clonotype. The chain has TRBV15 and TRBJ1-4, with unresolved D. The V gene lost 3 bases and the J gene lost 8 bases, with 7 bases spanning the gap. Per the germline V gene, CDR1 is LNHNV and CDR2 is YYDKDF (reference sequence). This CDR3 contains 12 residues. In DNA, the CDR3 is TGTGCCACCAGCAGGACTGGAGAAAAACTGTTTTTT. It yields the protein CATSRTGEKLFF.